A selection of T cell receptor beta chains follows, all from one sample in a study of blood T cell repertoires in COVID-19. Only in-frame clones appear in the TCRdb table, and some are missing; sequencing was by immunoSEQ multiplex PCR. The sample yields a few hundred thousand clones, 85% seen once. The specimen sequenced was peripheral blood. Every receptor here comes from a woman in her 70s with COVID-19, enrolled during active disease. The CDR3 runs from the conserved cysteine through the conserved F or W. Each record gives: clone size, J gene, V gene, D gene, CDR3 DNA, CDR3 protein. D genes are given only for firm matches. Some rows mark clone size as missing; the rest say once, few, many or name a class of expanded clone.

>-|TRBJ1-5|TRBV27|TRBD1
TGTGCCAGCAGTCAGAGACAGGGACCGAATCAGCCCCAGCATTTT
CASSQRQGPNQPQHF
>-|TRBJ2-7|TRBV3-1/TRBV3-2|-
TGTGCCAGCAGCCCCGGGTCTTACGAGCAGTACTTC
CASSPGSYEQYF
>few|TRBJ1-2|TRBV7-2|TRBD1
TGTGCCAGCAGCAGTCACCCACTTCGACAGGGAGACTATGGCTACACCTTC
CASSSHPLRQGDYGYTF
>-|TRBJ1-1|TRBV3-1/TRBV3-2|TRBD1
TGTGCCAGCAGCATGGACAGGGGGAACACTGAAGCTTTCTTT
CASSMDRGNTEAFF
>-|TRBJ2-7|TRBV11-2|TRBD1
TGTGCCAGCAGCCAATCGACAGGGGGCGGGAAGAACGAGCAGTACTTC
CASSQSTGGGKNEQYF
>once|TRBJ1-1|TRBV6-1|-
TGTGCCAGCAGTGACGGGTGGAGGGACACTGAAGCTTTCTTT
CASSDGWRDTEAFF
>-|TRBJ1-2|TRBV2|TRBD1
TGTGCCAGCAGTGGAATACAGGGGGCCTATGGCTACACCTTC
CASSGIQGAYGYTF
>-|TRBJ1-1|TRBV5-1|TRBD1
TGCGCCAGCAGCCCCAGGACAGGGGCGGGGAACACTGAAGCTTTCTTT
CASSPRTGAGNTEAFF
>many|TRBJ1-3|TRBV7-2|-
TGTGCCAGCAGCCTTGGACAGTTCTCTGGAAACACCATATATTTT
CASSLGQFSGNTIYF
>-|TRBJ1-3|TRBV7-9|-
TGTGCCAGCAGCTTAGGGGTAGGGACTTCCTCTGGAAACACCATATATTTT
CASSLGVGTSSGNTIYF
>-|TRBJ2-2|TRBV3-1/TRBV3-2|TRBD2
TGTGCCAGCAGCCCGAAAGGACTAGCGGGAGACACCGGGGAGCTGTTTTTT
CASSPKGLAGDTGELFF
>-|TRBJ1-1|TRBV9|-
TGTGCCAGCAGCGTAGACAGGGACCCCACTGAAGCTTTCTTT
CASSVDRDPTEAFF
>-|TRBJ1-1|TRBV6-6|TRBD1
TGTGCCAGCAGTTACCCATTGACAGGGCAAGCTTTCTTT
CASSYPLTGQAFF
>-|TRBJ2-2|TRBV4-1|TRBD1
TGCGCCAGCAGCCAGAGGACGACAGGGTGGAACACCGGGGAGCTGTTTTTT
CASSQRTTGWNTGELFF
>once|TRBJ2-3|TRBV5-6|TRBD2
TGTGCCAGCAGCTTCGTTGGGAGCGGGGTCGGGGGCACAGATACGCAGTATTTT
CASSFVGSGVGGTDTQYF
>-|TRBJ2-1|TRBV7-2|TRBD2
TGTGCCAGCAGCTTCCAGCGGGAGCGCAATGAGCAGTTCTTC
CASSFQRERNEQFF
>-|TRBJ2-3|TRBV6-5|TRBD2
TGTGCCAGCAAGACGGGAGGGGCGGATACGCAGTATTTT
CASKTGGADTQYF
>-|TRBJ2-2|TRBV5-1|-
TGCGCCAGCAGGGCCCCGGGGTCGGTCGGGGAGCTGTTTTTT
CASRAPGSVGELFF
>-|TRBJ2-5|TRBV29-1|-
TGCAGCGTTGACACAGGAGAGACCCAGTACTTC
CSVDTGETQYF
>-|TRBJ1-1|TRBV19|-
TGTGCCAGTAGTTTCCGGGGGAACACTGAAGCTTTCTTT
CASSFRGNTEAFF
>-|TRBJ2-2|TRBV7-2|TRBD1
TGTGCCAGCAGCCCCCGGACAGGGGGCGGCGGGGAGCTGTTTTTT
CASSPRTGGGGELFF
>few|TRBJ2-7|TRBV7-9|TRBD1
TGTGCCAGCAGCTTATGGGACAGACCCTACGAGCAGTACTTC
CASSLWDRPYEQYF
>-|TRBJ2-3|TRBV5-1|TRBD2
TGCGCCAGCAGTTTGGGACTAGCGGGGGACACAGATACGCAGTATTTT
CASSLGLAGDTDTQYF
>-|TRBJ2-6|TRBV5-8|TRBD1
TGTGCCAGCGGAAAACTTGGACAGGGGGCGAGGGGGGCCAACGTCCTGACTTTC
CASGKLGQGARGANVLTF
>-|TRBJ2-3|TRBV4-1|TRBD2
TGCGCCAGCAGCTTACTAGCGTTAAGCACAGATACGCAGTATTTT
CASSLLALSTDTQYF
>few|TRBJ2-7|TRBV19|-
TGTGCCAGTAGTATAGGGGGGGGCACCTACGAGCAGTACTTC
CASSIGGGTYEQYF
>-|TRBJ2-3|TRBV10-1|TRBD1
TGCGCCAGCAGTGACCGACCTGACAGGGCCTGCACAGATACGCAGTATTTT
CASSDRPDRACTDTQYF
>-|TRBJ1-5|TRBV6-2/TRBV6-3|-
TGTGCCAGCAGTTACGGACCGAAGGGGCAGCCCCAGCATTTT
CASSYGPKGQPQHF
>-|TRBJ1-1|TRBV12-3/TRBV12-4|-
TGTGCCAGCAGTTTCGCGTCCTCCACTGAAGCTTTCTTT
CASSFASSTEAFF
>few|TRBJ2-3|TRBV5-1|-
TGCGCCAGCAGCCGGGTAGGAAGCACAGATACGCAGTATTTT
CASSRVGSTDTQYF
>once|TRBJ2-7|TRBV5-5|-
TGTGCCAGCAGCCCGGGACTCGCCTACGAGCAGTACTTC
CASSPGLAYEQYF
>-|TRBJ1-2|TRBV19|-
TGTGCCAGTAGCCTCAGGCGATCCGGTGGCTACACCTTC
CASSLRRSGGYTF
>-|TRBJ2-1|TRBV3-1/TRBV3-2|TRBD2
TGTGCCAGCAGCCTCACCCAGGCGGGGGGCCGGTTCTTC
CASSLTQAGGRFF
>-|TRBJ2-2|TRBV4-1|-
TGCGCCAGCACGAGGCAGAGAGATACCGGGGAGCTGTTTTTT
CASTRQRDTGELFF
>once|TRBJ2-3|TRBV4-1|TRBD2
TGCGCCAGCAGCCAAGAGGAACTCACGGGAGGAAAGGAAGATACGCAGTATTTT
CASSQEELTGGKEDTQYF
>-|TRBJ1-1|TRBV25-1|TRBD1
TGTGCCAGCAAAACGACAGGGAGGTCTGCTTTCTTT
CASKTTGRSAFF
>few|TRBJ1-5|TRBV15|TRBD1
TGTGCCACCGAAAAAAGACAGGGGGCATATAGCAATCAGCCCCAGCATTTT
CATEKRQGAYSNQPQHF
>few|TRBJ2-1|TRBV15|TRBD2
TGTGCCACCAGCGGAGGCCAGACTAGCGGGAGAAGTGAGCAGTTCTTC
CATSGGQTSGRSEQFF
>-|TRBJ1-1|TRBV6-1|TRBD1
TGTGCCAGCAGTGGCAGACCGTGGACAGGGATCGCTGAAGCTTTCTTT
CASSGRPWTGIAEAFF
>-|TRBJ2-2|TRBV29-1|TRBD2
TGCAGCGCCTTGACTAGCCAGAACACCGGGGAGCTGTTTTTT
CSALTSQNTGELFF
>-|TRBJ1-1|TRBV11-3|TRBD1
TGTGCCAGCAGCTTAGAAGGGGGCCGGCCTGAAGCTTTCTTT
CASSLEGGRPEAFF
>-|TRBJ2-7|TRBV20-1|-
TGCAGTGCTAGTGGTAGCGGATATGCCTACGAGCAGTACTTC
CSASGSGYAYEQYF
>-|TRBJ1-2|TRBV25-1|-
TGTGCCAGCAGCGGGATGGACCATGGCTACACCTTC
CASSGMDHGYTF
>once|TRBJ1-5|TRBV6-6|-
TGTGCCAGCAGTCCCGCGGGGCTGCCCCAGCATTTT
CASSPAGLPQHF
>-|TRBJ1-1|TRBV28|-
TGTGCCAGCAGTTTGGTACAGTTGAACACTGAAGCTTTCTTT
CASSLVQLNTEAFF
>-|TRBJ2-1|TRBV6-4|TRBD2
TGTGCCAGCAGTGTCCTAGCGGGAGGCTACAATGAGCAGTTCTTC
CASSVLAGGYNEQFF
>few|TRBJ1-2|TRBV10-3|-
TGTGCCATACAGGGAGAGATAGGAGGCGGCTACACCTTC
CAIQGEIGGGYTF
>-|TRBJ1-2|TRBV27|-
TGTGCCAGCAGTTTAAGGGGCACCTCGTATGGCTACACCTTC
CASSLRGTSYGYTF